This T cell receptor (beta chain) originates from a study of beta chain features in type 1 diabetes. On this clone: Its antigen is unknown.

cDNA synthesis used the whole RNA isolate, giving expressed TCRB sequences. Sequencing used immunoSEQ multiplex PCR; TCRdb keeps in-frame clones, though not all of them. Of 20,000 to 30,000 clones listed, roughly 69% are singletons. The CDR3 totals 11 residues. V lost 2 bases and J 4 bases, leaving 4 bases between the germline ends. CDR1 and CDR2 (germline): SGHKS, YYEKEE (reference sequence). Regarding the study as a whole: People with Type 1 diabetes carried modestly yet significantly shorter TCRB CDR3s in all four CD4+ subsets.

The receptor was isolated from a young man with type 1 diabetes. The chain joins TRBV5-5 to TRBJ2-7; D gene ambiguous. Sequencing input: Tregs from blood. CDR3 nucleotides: TGTGCCAGCAGCTTTCATTACGAGCAGTACTTC. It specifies CASSFHYEQYF.